This T cell receptor beta chain is drawn from a study of Graves' ophthalmopathy and Graves' hyperthyroidism. Points from the study as a whole: The majority of expanded thyroid clonotypes above 0.001 frequency also occurred in blood.

The table lists this clonotype with many counts. Its specificity is not known. The junction does not match germline at one end; this may be a read error. As the template, RNA transcripts were used to amplify TCR beta CDR3 regions. An opening RT-PCR round employed HTBI primers and preceded a second-round multiplex PCR. TCRdb ran MiXCR on the multiplex PCR reads and lists one entry per CDR3 protein. The sample holds approximately 330,000 distinct CDR3 sequences, under 20% seen once. What was sequenced was peripheral blood. The receptor was derived from an adult man with Graves' ophthalmopathy.

CDR3 sequence (DNA): TGTCCCAGCAGTTACTCGGGGGAGCGAGCTTTCTTT. It yields the protein CPSSYSGERAFF. The chain is built from TRBV6-2 or TRBV6-3 and TRBJ1-1; TRBD1 might be the D (5 bases). The length of the CDR3 is 12 residues. Looked up from germline, CDR1 is MNHEY and CDR2 is SVGEGT.